Described below is a single T cell receptor (beta chain) sequence and its context. Its specific antigen is unknown. Base-call qualities are not available, and no considerably larger clone is one nucleotide away. This entry belongs to a study of PD-1 blockade in classical Hodgkin lymphoma (TCRdb year 2020). Study-wide context: Nivolumab dosing was 3 mg/kg intravenously every 2 weeks, continuing until either disease progression or unacceptable toxicity. To define a peripheral blood immune signature of response to PD-1 blockade in classical Hodgkin lymphoma, the study combined TCR beta sequencing with CyTOF. On the study overall, not on this receptor specifically: By C4D1, a significant rise was seen in CD4+ TCR diversity but not in CD8+ TCR diversity (p=0.0027 vs p=0.16), and the rise was most apparent among complete responders (p=0.02). Only a single clinical trial cohort was studied, and what caused the repertoire differences, possibly disease activity or prior therapy, remained undefined. Lower diversity was observed in patients in whom nivolumab was started less than 1 year after ASCT, and these patients were excluded from later analyses so that confounding by immune reconstitution would be avoided. Baseline TCR diversity was reported to be lower in newly diagnosed patients than in healthy donors, and even lower in relapsed/refractory patients. Trial patients achieving complete response had baseline diversity similar to newly diagnosed patients, whereas partial responders and progressors had significantly lower diversity.

According to the study, the label for this sample's time point signals: cycle 4 day 1 (C4D1), after more than 5 weeks of nivolumab. Every trial patient had relapsed following autologous stem cell transplantation, and prior brentuximab vedotin exposure was what differed among cohorts A, B and C. A Miltenyi CD4+ T cell isolation kit was used for magnetic negative selection to purify CD4+ T cells from thawed PBMCs. The trial cohort comprised some 60 patients with relapsed/refractory classical Hodgkin lymphoma whose best overall responses were complete response, partial response or progressive disease. Trial patients were treated with single-agent nivolumab in the multi-cohort phase II CheckMate 205 trial. An independent review committee assessed best overall response by applying the 2007 International Working Group response criteria. Trial PBMCs were collected immediately before nivolumab initiation (C1D1) and during therapy at cycle 2 day 1 and cycle 4 day 1. Peripheral blood was collected in 8 mL Vacutainer Cell Preparation Tubes, from which PBMCs were isolated by centrifugation and then cryopreserved. Purified CD4+ and CD8+ fractions were prepared only for cases with an additional available PBMC sample. Magnetically labelled cells were depleted on LS columns in a quadroMACS separator, and the flow-through was collected as the purified fraction.

Taken from the germline V gene (reference sequence), the CDR1 and CDR2 loops are SGHKS and YYEKEE. The CDR3 covers 15 residues, taking in both the cysteine and the phenylalanine. CDR3 DNA only is kept here, 45 bases in frame from base 1. V has 4 bases trimmed and J has 3 bases trimmed; junction bases matching no gene number 4. Genomic DNA was isolated using the Qiagen DNeasy kit from unsorted PBMCs as well as from negatively selected CD4+ and CD8+ fractions. Amplification of TCR beta CDR3 regions was done by immunoSEQ multiplex PCR with primers that anneal to V and J segments. A synthetic immune receptor repertoire was used to minimize amplification bias, and remaining bias was computationally removed after sequencing. The paper's processing steps were these. Custom Python scripts were used to quantify repertoire diversity as the Shannon entropy index. Unsorted, CD4+ and CD8+ repertoires were examined separately, except in combined analyses, for which CD4+ and CD8+ sequences were merged in silico. A clone counted as expanded when the clone's frequency after treatment rose at least 2-fold relative to C1D1, and clones undetected at baseline were given a pseudocount of 0.5. Clones with 0 or 1 copy at C1D1 were classified as singleton clones, and clones with 2 or more copies were classified as non-singleton clones. By matching protein sequences in sorted samples from the same patient, clones expanded in unsorted samples were annotated as CD4+, CD8+ or unknown. Wilcoxon tests were applied to paired samples to test diversity changes from C1D1 to C4D1. TCRdb stores this immuneACCESS table with in-frame sequences only. Part of the clones is absent; in the studies checked, under half of the shortfall reflects unresolved V genes, and no reason is known for the rest. That table is the source of V, J and clone size, and D and trimming were worked out from the DNA. Counted in this sample were 29,000 or so clones; 65% to 85% of them appeared once. The ten top clones hold 0.5% to 0.65% of the sample.

The sequence came from a human donor with classical Hodgkin lymphoma. The starting material was CD4+ T cells from blood, obtained before the fourth cycle of nivolumab. The sequence links TRBV5-5 to TRBJ2-3, and TRBD1 aligns with 11 junction nucleotides. The nucleotides read TGTGCCAGCAGCAGGGGGACAGGGGGGACAGATACGCAGTATTTT. Translated, this gives CASSRGTGGTDTQYF. The CDR3, completed at both ends by the reference TRBV5-5 and TRBJ2-3 genes, gives the full variable domain DAGVTQSPTHLIKTRGQQVTLRCSPISGHKSVSWYQQVLGQGPQFIFQYYEKEERGRGNFPDRFSARQFPNYSSELNVNALLLGDSALYLCASSRGTGGTDTQYFGPGTRLTVL.